This is a list of T cell receptor beta chains from one sample in a study of T cell responses to AZD1222 COVID-19 vaccine. Assay: immunoSEQ multiplex PCR; the TCRdb copy retains only in-frame clones and omits some. Among roughly 110,000 clones listed, 84% were seen once. The specimen was peripheral blood, collected on day 0 of AZD1222 vaccination. Receptors originate from an adult in good health. CDR3s leave out the opening cysteine and the closing phenylalanine or tryptophan. The listing skips clone size in some rows; elsewhere it reads once, few, many or a size class.

TRBJ1-5	TRBV11-2	.	ASSLEGANQPQH
TRBJ1-2	TRBV11-2	once	ASSLDTGLFYGYT
TRBJ1-5	TRBV7-2	.	ASSPTLGQKEAQH
TRBJ2-7	TRBV28	.	ASSIHRGSNYEQY
TRBJ1-6	TRBV7-9	.	ASSNSDSPLH
TRBJ1-1	TRBV6-5	few	ASSLQENTEAF
TRBJ1-3	TRBV7-2	.	ASSLAGPISGNTIY
TRBJ1-3	TRBV30	once	AWSVDTFSGNTIY
TRBJ1-2	TRBV2	.	ASSESSTNYGYT
TRBJ1-2	TRBV23-1	once	ASSQPPGGCRYGYT
TRBJ2-7	TRBV14	.	ASSLTGPGEQY
TRBJ1-5	TRBV2	.	ASSTGTGGLQPQH
TRBJ2-5	TRBV9	.	ASSVDPVSGGQETQY
TRBJ2-2	TRBV11-2	once	ASSQSVSGELF
TRBJ1-4	TRBV6-5	.	ASSPDMEGKLF
TRBJ1-2	TRBV11-1	.	ASSPGGTNYGYT
TRBJ1-4	TRBV7-9	.	ASSRGQAYEKLF
TRBJ2-7	TRBV5-4	.	ASSRFEETPYEQY
TRBJ2-5	TRBV5-1	.	ASSLTGEETQY
TRBJ2-1	TRBV7-2	.	ASRPGQGTYNEQF
TRBJ1-2	TRBV3-1/TRBV3-2	.	ASSQWTGDSTIYGYT
TRBJ2-7	TRBV6-5	few	ASSYHDRAYEQY
TRBJ2-1	TRBV9	.	ASSVSWGGGVSYNEQF
TRBJ1-1	TRBV6-5	.	ASSYPKSEAF
TRBJ2-1	TRBV19	.	ASSIPSGYSYNEQF
TRBJ1-2	TRBV19	.	ASSLQQGGHGYT
TRBJ2-7	TRBV28	.	ASGLGTATSYEQY
TRBJ2-3	TRBV24-1	.	ATSDFPGRKLGTDTQY
TRBJ1-3	TRBV3-1/TRBV3-2	.	ASSLSSPGNTIY
TRBJ1-2	TRBV27	.	ASSLNFDRVGYGYT
TRBJ2-3	TRBV5-1	few	ASSLSLAGSTDTQY